This entry lists 21 T cell receptor beta chains sequenced from one sample in a study of blood T cell repertoires in COVID-19. Method: immunoSEQ multiplex PCR; TCRdb's copy keeps in-frame clones and lacks some. Of about 45,000 clones in the sample, 86% were seen once. Sequences were obtained from peripheral blood. The source is a human donor in a cohort sampled during active COVID-19.

V and J are TRBV7-9 and TRBJ1-2, with D possibly TRBD1 on 5 matching bases. The CDR3 is 15 amino acids. Germline values: CDR1 SEHNR, CDR2 FQNEAQ (reference sequence). Trimming removed 0 bases from V and 6 bases from J, with 14 bases in between. The CDR3 loop reads CASSLAAAQGNGYTF. The CDR3 nucleotides read TGTGCCAGCAGCTTAGCAGCTGCTCAGGGTAATGGCTACACCTTC.

Comment on this clone: The junction does not match germline at one end; this may be a read error. The chain combines TRBV5-1 with TRBJ2-5; 9 bases map to TRBD2. Per germline, CDR1 SGHRS and CDR2 YFSETQ. The CDR3 consists of 20 residues. The CDR3 loop is CARSLAATRGGAGASETQYF. The CDR3 DNA follows: TGCGCCCGCAGCTTGGCCGCAACTCGCGGGGGGGCGGGGGCATCAGAGACCCAGTACTTC. Full variable domain (outside the CDR3, taken from reference TRBV5-1 and TRBJ2-5): KAGVTQTPRYLIKTRGQQVTLSCSPISGHRSVSWYQQTPGQGLQFLFEYFSETQRNKGNFPGRFSGRQFSNSRSEMNVSTLELGDSALYLCARSLAATRGGAGASETQYFGPGTRLLVL.

The rearrangement joins TRBV6-6 to TRBJ2-3, with no clear D. CDR3 length: 15 amino acids. Germline values: CDR1 MNHNY, CDR2 SVGAGI (reference sequence). V was cut by 2 bases and J by 3 bases, with 12 bases left in between. The CDR3 protein is CASSYRVLGTDTQYF. Written as DNA, the CDR3 is TGTGCCAGCAGTTACCGCGTCCTAGGAACAGATACGCAGTATTTT.

This chain links TRBV2 with TRBJ2-6; TRBD1 is a possible D gene (6 bases). V dropped 1 base and J dropped 17 bases, with 12 bases sitting between them. The CDR3 runs 12 residues. CDR1 and CDR2 from the germline V gene are SNHLY and FYNNEI. In nucleotides, the CDR3 is TGTGCCAGCAGTGAAGAAGGACAGAGATTGACTTTC. Protein: CASSEEGQRLTF. The full variable domain, in which reference TRBV2 and TRBJ2-6 provide the parts outside the CDR3, is EPEVTQTPSHQVTQMGQEVILRCVPISNHLYFYWYRQILGQKVEFLVSFYNNEISEKSEIFDDQFSVERPDGSNFTLKIRSTKLEDSAMYFCASSEEGQRLTFGAGSRLTVL.

This chain uses TRBV2 with TRBJ2-3; a possible D gene is TRBD2 (6 bases). The CDR3 length is 14 residues. In germline, CDR1 is SNHLY, CDR2 FYNNEI. V lost 4 bases to trimming and J lost 3 bases, with 11 bases between them. The CDR3, as DNA: TGTGCCAGCAGTGGACCCGGAGGGACAGATACGCAGTATTTT. Encoded protein: CASSGPGGTDTQYF.

A few counts support this clone. CDR3 region: CASSEGRFYGYTF. CDR3 DNA: TGTGCCAGCAGTGAAGGGCGGTTCTATGGCTACACCTTC. This chain links TRBV6-1 with TRBJ1-2; D is unclear. Germline lookup yields CDR1 MNHNS and CDR2 SASEGT. This CDR3 has 13 residues. With 1 base removed from V and 4 bases from J, the gap between germline ends came to 7 bases.

V usage is TRBV27 and J usage is TRBJ1-1, with a tentative D call TRBD1 (5 bases). CDR3 size: 13 residues. V was clipped by 0 bases and J by 6 bases, with 8 bases between them. Germline V CDR1 and CDR2: MNHEY, SMNVEV (reference sequence). DNA for the CDR3: TGTGCCAGCAGTTTATCAGGGGTACCTGAAGCTTTCTTT. It codes for CASSLSGVPEAFF.

This chain uses TRBV4-1 with TRBJ1-4; 9 bases are shared with TRBD1. The V gene's germline CDR1 is MGHRA and CDR2 YSYEKL. CDR3 size: 15 residues. V shed 0 bases and J 8 bases; nucleotides not matched to a gene: 4. For the CDR3, the DNA is TGCGCCAGCAGCCAAGACGGGACAGGGTACGAAAAACTGTTTTTT. Its protein is CASSQDGTGYEKLFF.

The gene calls are TRBV2 and TRBJ1-1; 8 bases line up with TRBD1. Germline CDR1 reads SNHLY; CDR2 reads FYNNEI. The J segment lost 1 base and the V segment lost 7 bases, leaving 5 bases of the junction unmatched. The CDR3 is 14 residues long. CDR3 sequence: CASTLDRGNTEAFF. In nucleotides, the CDR3 is TGTGCCAGCACCTTAGACAGGGGGAACACTGAAGCTTTCTTT.

This chain links TRBV14 with TRBJ1-4, with D maybe TRBD1 (6 bases). The CDR3 consists of 16 residues. Trimming pared 1 base from V and 5 bases from J, leaving 14 bases between. CDR1 and CDR2 from the germline V gene are SGHDN and FVKESK. CDR3 bases: TGTGCCAGCAGCCAAGGGGGGCCAGGTTTAAATGAAAAACTGTTTTTT. Its protein is CASSQGGPGLNEKLFF. Full variable domain (remainder filled in from reference TRBV14 and TRBJ1-4): EAGVTQFPSHSVIEKGQTVTLRCDPISGHDNLYWYRRVMGKEIKFLLHFVKESKQDESGMPNNRFLAERTGGTYSTLKVQPAELEDSGVYFCASSQGGPGLNEKLFFGSGTQLSVL.

This clone occurred a few times. The J gene is TRBJ2-1, the V gene TRBV5-4; 7 positions agree with TRBD1. The CDR3 contains 15 residues. V shed 0 bases, J shed 5 bases, and the junction held 5 bases outside the gene matches. Germline V gene data show CDR1 as SGHNT and CDR2 as YYREEE (reference sequence). This CDR3 is CASSLEGDRNNEQFF. CDR3 bases: TGTGCCAGCAGCTTGGAGGGGGACAGAAACAATGAGCAGTTCTTC.

Only one count was recorded for this clone. The V gene is TRBV11-2, the J gene TRBJ2-5; 7 bases are a match to TRBD1. The germline CDR1 and CDR2 sequences are SGHAT and FQNNGV. With V trimmed by 6 bases and J by 4 bases, 8 bases remained unmatched. The CDR3 is made up of 14 amino acids. The CDR3 DNA reads as TGTGCCAGCAGTCTACAGGGGACGGGAGAGACCCAGTACTTC. Protein sequence: CASSLQGTGETQYF.

V and J are TRBV13 and TRBJ1-6, with a possible D match to TRBD1 (6 bases). CDR1 and CDR2 (germline): PRHDT, FYEKMQ (reference sequence). With 5 bases removed from V and 11 bases from J, the gap between germline ends came to 19 bases. This CDR3 has 15 residues. The CDR3: CASSTKRGSPPPLHF. The CDR3 DNA reads as TGTGCCAGCAGCACGAAAAGGGGGTCTCCTCCACCCCTCCACTTT.

The J gene is TRBJ1-1, the V gene TRBV7-8, with TRBD1 as a possible D gene (6 bases). V was trimmed by 8 bases and J by 7 bases, leaving 14 bases between them. The V gene's germline CDR1 is SGHVS and CDR2 FQNEAQ. The CDR3 runs 12 residues. In DNA form, the CDR3 reads TGTGCCAGCTACGAACGGACAGATGAAGCTTTCTTT. Translating gives CASYERTDEAFF.

The rearrangement uses TRBV9 and TRBJ1-4; 8 positions match TRBD1. The CDR3 length is 14 residues. In germline, CDR1 is SGDLS, CDR2 YYNGEE. With V trimmed by 4 bases and J by 7 bases, 6 bases remained unmatched. The CDR3 coding sequence is TGTGCCAGCAGCCCCGGACAGGGTAGTGAAAAACTGTTTTTT. Encoded protein: CASSPGQGSEKLFF.

The genes are TRBV6-5 and TRBJ2-2; 8 bases are a match to TRBD1. Germline V CDR1 and CDR2: MNHEY, SVGAGI. With 0 bases clipped from V and 2 bases from J, the junction kept 2 bases outside the gene matches. This CDR3 is built from 16 residues. The CDR3: CASSYSGQDNTGELFF. For the CDR3, the DNA is TGTGCCAGCAGTTACTCGGGACAGGATAACACCGGGGAGCTGTTTTTT.

The chain is built from TRBV27 and TRBJ2-3; possibly TRBD2 for D (6 bases). The V and J ends lost 8 bases and 2 bases respectively, with 20 bases between them. This CDR3 comprises 16 residues. Germline V CDR1 and CDR2: MNHEY, SMNVEV (reference sequence). The CDR3 region has the DNA TGTGCCAGCCGAGCGGGCGGCTCCCCCCACACAGATACGCAGTATTTT. Translating gives CASRAGGSPHTDTQYF.

V is TRBV7-3 and J is TRBJ2-5; tentative D call: TRBD2 (6 bases). The V end was cut by 5 bases, the J end by 5 bases, with 18 bases between. The germline V gene encodes CDR1 SGHTA and CDR2 FQGTGA. There are 15 residues in the CDR3. The CDR3 DNA sequence: TGTGCCAGCAGCCCCTCGGCGGGGTTCCGGGAGACCCAGTACTTC. Translation gives CASSPSAGFRETQYF.

This chain links TRBV3-1 (or the pseudogene TRBV3-2) with TRBJ1-4; D may be TRBD1 (5 bases). This CDR3 comprises 14 residues. Germline values: CDR1 LGHDT, CDR2 YNNKEL (reference sequence). Trimming took 6 bases from V and 5 from J, leaving 13 bases between them. The CDR3 coding sequence is TGTGCCAGCAGATCTCAGGGACTAAATGAAAAACTGTTTTTT. It codes for CASRSQGLNEKLFF.

The chain combines TRBV5-1 with TRBJ2-1; D is possibly TRBD2 (6 bases). Deletions cut 0 bases from V and 5 bases from J, with 9 bases between. This CDR3 is 14 amino acids long. Germline V CDR1 and CDR2: SGHRS, YFSETQ. CDR3 sequence: CASSLAQRDNEQFF. The DNA of the CDR3 is TGCGCCAGCAGCTTGGCGCAGCGGGACAATGAGCAGTTCTTC.

Concerning this clone itself: The junction shows a germline mismatch at one end, possibly a read error. The chain uses TRBV7-7 and TRBJ2-3, with 10 positions matching TRBD1. The CDR3 has 15 residues. CDR1 is SSHAT and CDR2 is FNYEAQ in the germline V gene (reference sequence). CDR3 nucleotide sequence: TGTGCTAGCAGCTTCGGGACAGGGGGCACAGATACGCAGTATTTT. Protein product: CASSFGTGGTDTQYF.